The 20 T cell receptor beta chains presented below share a single source sample, sequenced in a study of blood T cells in healthy people across ages. Then a second PCR, running roughly 7 to 11 cycles, was carried out with a sample-barcoded 5' primer and a J-beta primer mix. One entry per CDR3 protein, called by TCRdb with MiXCR from the 5' RACE reads. The sample contains some 640,000 distinct CDR3 sequences, approximately 30% of which appear only once. The sample consisted of blood. These TCRs come from a woman of 80 years or more in good health.

This clonotype has only a few counts. The gene calls are TRBV20-1 and TRBJ2-5; no clear D. CDR3 length: 14 residues. Germline values: CDR1 DFQATT, CDR2 SNEGSKA (reference sequence). Trimming stripped 5 bases from V and 0 bases from J, with 13 bases between. The CDR3 DNA reads as TGCAGTGCTCGACCCCAGGTGTACCAAGAGACCCAGTACTTC. It encodes CSARPQVYQETQYF.

This clonotype appeared once. The chain couples TRBV7-9 to TRBJ1-6, with TRBD1 as a possible D gene (5 bases). The germline CDR1 and CDR2 sequences are SEHNR and FQNEAQ (reference sequence). The CDR3 has 14 amino acids. V lost 4 bases and J 10 bases, leaving 14 bases between the germline ends. CDR3 DNA: TGTGCCAGCAGCTCAGTCATGGGGGAATCACCCCTCCACTTT. Its translation is CASSSVMGESPLHF.

Ten or more counts support this clonotype. CDR3 amino acids: CSARDWARFFNEQFF. CDR3 in DNA: TGCAGTGCTAGAGATTGGGCCAGGTTTTTCAATGAGCAGTTCTTC. The chain joins TRBV20-1 to TRBJ2-1, with unresolved D. Germline values: CDR1 DFQATT, CDR2 SNEGSKA (reference sequence). V shed 0 bases and J shed 6 bases, with 15 bases lying between them. The CDR3 sequence is 15 residues long.

The rearrangement uses TRBV7-2 and TRBJ2-7, with D tentatively TRBD2 (6 bases). The CDR3 is 15 amino acids. V was clipped by 2 bases and J by 6 bases, with 17 bases between them. CDR1 SGHTA and CDR2 FQGNSA come from the germline V gene. CDR3 region: CASSLIGQDYCEQYF. The CDR3 DNA reads TGTGCCAGCAGCTTAATAGGGCAGGACTACTGCGAGCAGTACTTC.

In this sample, this clonotype turned up many times. The chain couples TRBV7-2 to TRBJ2-5; TRBD2 agrees at 12 bases. The germline V gene encodes CDR1 SGHTA and CDR2 FQGNSA. The V and J ends lost 5 bases and 4 bases, in that order; junction bases with no gene match: 8. The CDR3 runs to 16 residues. The CDR3 nucleotides read TGTGCCAGCAGCCGGTCTAGCGGGGGGGCGGGAGAGACCCAGTACTTC. It encodes CASSRSSGGAGETQYF.

There are many counts of this clonotype. The V and J genes are TRBV6-5 and TRBJ1-5; possible D gene TRBD1, 5 bases. Trimming pared 6 bases from V and 9 bases from J, leaving 18 bases between. The CDR3 consists of 14 residues. Germline V gene sequence: CDR1 MNHEY, CDR2 SVGAGI. The CDR3 protein is CASRTGTVTSPQHF. Written as DNA, the CDR3 is TGTGCCAGCAGAACTGGGACCGTGACTTCGCCCCAGCATTTT.

This clonotype has just a few counts. The chain combines TRBV28 with TRBJ1-1; TRBD1 is a possible D gene (5 bases). CDR1 is MDHEN and CDR2 is SYDVKM in the germline V gene. Trimming left V 5 bases short and J 6 bases short, with 13 bases between. The CDR3 has 13 amino acids. CDR3 coding DNA: TGTGCCAGCAGTAGCATACAGGTCGCTGAAGCTTTCTTT. Translation gives CASSSIQVAEAFF.

The chain employs TRBV5-1 and TRBJ1-1; 7 bases agree with TRBD1. Trimming removed 3 bases from V and 1 base from J; junction bases left unmatched: 6. Germline values: CDR1 SGHRS, CDR2 YFSETQ. This CDR3 has 15 amino acids. The CDR3 loop is CASSSGGTANTEAFF. The DNA of the CDR3 is TGCGCCAGCAGCTCAGGGGGGACAGCGAACACTGAAGCTTTCTTT.

The table lists this clonotype with many counts. The V and J genes are TRBV7-2 and TRBJ1-2, with TRBD1 as a possible D gene (5 bases). The CDR3 is made up of 11 amino acids. V lost 2 bases and J 8 bases, leaving 6 bases between the germline ends. Germline V gives CDR1 SGHTA, CDR2 FQGNSA. The CDR3 sequence is CASSLRQGYTF. In DNA, the CDR3 is TGTGCCAGCAGCTTAAGACAGGGCTACACCTTC.

This clonotype was observed many times. V is TRBV5-5 and J is TRBJ2-7; 7 bases are a match to TRBD2. CDR1 is SGHKS and CDR2 is YYEKEE in the germline V gene (reference sequence). With 2 bases clipped from V and 7 bases from J, the junction kept 6 bases outside the gene matches. The CDR3 covers 13 residues. CDR3 sequence (DNA): TGTGCCAGCAGCTTAGCGGGGTACAATGAGCAGTACTTC. It yields the protein CASSLAGYNEQYF.

This clonotype was recorded at least ten times. The V call is TRBV7-2, the J call TRBJ2-1; D is perhaps TRBD2 (5 bases). The CDR3 loop spans 12 amino acids. V lost 5 bases to trimming and J lost 12 bases, with 14 bases between them. Germline assignment: CDR1 SGHTA and CDR2 FQGNSA. The CDR3 sequence is CASSTRKSGQFF. As DNA, the CDR3 is TGTGCCAGCAGCACTCGAAAAAGCGGGCAGTTCTTC.

Ten or more counts support this clonotype. The rearrangement links TRBV6-5 to TRBJ1-2; 10 nucleotides agree with TRBD1. The V and J ends lost 1 base and 4 bases, in that order; junction bases with no gene match: 6. This CDR3 contains 16 residues. The germline V gene encodes CDR1 MNHEY and CDR2 SVGAGI. CDR3 loop: CASSYFGTGASYGYTF. CDR3 nucleotide sequence: TGTGCCAGCAGTTACTTTGGGACAGGGGCGTCCTATGGCTACACCTTC.

This clonotype was counted at least ten times. The junction departs from germline at one end; a sequencing error may be responsible. The chain recombines TRBV5-1 with TRBJ1-1; no reliable D call. Germline V gene sequence: CDR1 SGHRS, CDR2 YFSETQ. The CDR3 contains 12 residues. For the CDR3, the DNA is TGTGCCAGCAGCTTAGAGGGCACTGAAGCTTTCTTT. Translated, it gives CASSLEGTEAFF.

The chain is built from TRBV11-2 and TRBJ2-5; 7 bases map to TRBD2. CDR3 size: 16 residues. Germline CDR1 SGHAT, CDR2 FQNNGV. The V and J ends lost 1 base and 3 bases, in that order; junction bases with no gene match: 8. This CDR3 is CASSLVLGGGKETQYF. CDR3 DNA sequence: TGTGCCAGCAGCTTAGTTCTGGGCGGGGGAAAAGAGACCCAGTACTTC.

The chain is built from TRBV6-2 or TRBV6-3 and TRBJ1-1; 7 bases align to TRBD1. Looked up from germline, CDR1 is MNHEY and CDR2 is SVGEGT. J gave up 5 bases and V 4 bases, and 7 bases lay outside the gene matches. This CDR3 has 14 amino acids. CDR3 bases: TGTGCCAGCAGTTTGACAGGGCTGAGGACTGAAGCTTTCTTT. Amino acids: CASSLTGLRTEAFF.

This clonotype was found many times. This chain uses TRBV11-2 with TRBJ1-1, with unresolved D. Germline V gene lookup returns CDR1 SGHAT and CDR2 FQNNGV. The CDR3 is made up of 12 amino acids. Trimming stripped 1 base from V and 7 bases from J, with 7 bases between. CDR3 sequence (DNA): TGTGCCAGCAGCTTAGGACGTAGTGAAGCTTTCTTT. It specifies CASSLGRSEAFF.

This clonotype appeared many times. The J gene is TRBJ1-1, the V gene TRBV7-9; possibly TRBD1 for D (6 bases). Germline V gives CDR1 SEHNR, CDR2 FQNEAQ (reference sequence). The CDR3 contains 13 residues. With 6 bases removed from V and 2 bases from J, the gap between germline ends came to 10 bases. Written as DNA, the CDR3 is TGTGCCAGCAGACTGACAGGAAACACTGAAGCTTTCTTT. It specifies CASRLTGNTEAFF.

This clonotype was seen a few times. The V and J genes are TRBV21-1 and TRBJ1-1; the table assigns TRBD1, which was not confirmed against the DNA. TRBV21-1 is a pseudogene. The CDR3 length is 18 residues. The CDR3 DNA sequence: TGTGCCAGCAGCAAAGGGGGACAGGGGACAATAGGGGACACTGAAGCTTTCTTT. Translation gives CASSKGGQGTIGDTEAFF.

The table lists this clonotype with many counts. This chain connects TRBV3-1 to TRBJ2-5; tentatively, D is TRBD1 (6 bases). The CDR3 runs 18 residues. The V end was cut by 7 bases, the J end by 1 base, with 25 bases between. Germline V lookup: CDR1 LGHDT, CDR2 YNNKEL (reference sequence). The CDR3: CASISRRFDRSGQETQYF. As DNA, the CDR3 is TGTGCCAGCATCAGCCGAAGGTTTGACAGGTCCGGCCAAGAGACCCAGTACTTC.

Of note for this clonotype: It may be a read error: a sequence one base away is much more abundant. The chain employs TRBV4-2 and TRBJ1-2, with 9 bases fitting TRBD1. Trimming took 0 bases from V and 0 from J; bases not matched to a gene: 8. In germline, CDR1 is LGHNA, CDR2 YNFKEQ. The CDR3 runs 18 residues. The CDR3 spells CASSQDRDRALANYGYTF. CDR3 DNA: TGTGCCAGCAGCCAAGATCGGGACAGGGCTTTGGCTAACTATGGCTACACCTTC.